This is a list of T cell receptor beta chains from one sample in a study of T cells after somatic rescue of genetic block. Data came from immunoSEQ multiplex PCR; TCRdb stores just in-frame clones and leaves some out. The table includes some 68,000 clones, approximately 91% detected once. The specimen was peripheral blood mononuclear cells (PBMCs). The receptors were sampled from a man between 25 and 39 years old. The CDR3 runs from the conserved cysteine through the conserved F or W. A D gene is named only where the DNA matches it firmly. Clone size appears in some rows only: once, few, many, or a class for an expanded clone.

>TRBJ1-2|TRBV5-7|10|-|-
CASNGGGYTF
TGTGCCAGCAATGGTGGTGGCTACACCTTC
>TRBJ2-2|TRBV7-9|15|-|-
CASSLVTGYTGELFF
TGTGCCAGCAGCTTAGTAACAGGGTACACCGGGGAGCTGTTTTTT
>TRBJ1-1|TRBV5-1|15|-|-
CASSLSPMADTEAFF
TGCGCCAGCAGCCTCAGCCCTATGGCCGACACTGAAGCTTTCTTT
>TRBJ2-3|TRBV11-3|13|-|-
CASSSIQGGTQYF
TGTGCCAGCAGCTCCATCCAGGGCGGTACGCAGTATTTT
>TRBJ1-1|TRBV27|16|-|-
CASSLFASGENTEAFF
TGTGCCAGCAGTTTATTTGCTTCAGGGGAGAACACTGAAGCTTTCTTT
>TRBJ2-1|TRBV27|17|TRBD2|-
CASSPHPGLAGGHEQFF
TGTGCCAGCAGTCCCCACCCCGGACTAGCGGGGGGGCATGAGCAGTTCTTC
>TRBJ1-2|TRBV29-1|13|-|-
CSVEEGVGYGYTF
TGCAGCGTTGAAGAAGGAGTCGGCTATGGCTACACCTTC
>TRBJ2-2|TRBV27|14|-|-
CASRGQGNTGELFF
TGTGCCAGCAGAGGGCAGGGGAACACCGGGGAGCTGTTTTTT
>TRBJ2-3|TRBV7-9|14|-|-
CASSPPGKVDTQYF
TGTGCCAGCAGTCCCCCGGGGAAAGTAGATACGCAGTATTTT
>TRBJ2-3|TRBV19|19|-|once
CASSLLGLARPLGTDTQYF
TGTGCCAGTAGCCTACTTGGACTCGCAAGGCCTCTGGGCACAGATACGCAGTATTTT
>TRBJ1-1|TRBV5-1|15|-|-
CASSLVSDMNTEAFF
TGCGCCAGCAGCTTGGTATCAGATATGAACACTGAAGCTTTCTTT
>TRBJ2-1|TRBV4-1|16|-|-
CASSQDLAENYNEQFF
TGCGCCAGCAGCCAGGACTTAGCGGAAAACTACAATGAGCAGTTCTTC
>TRBJ1-6|TRBV10-2|15|-|-
CASRVSGSYNSPLHF
TGCGCCAGCAGGGTCAGCGGCTCCTATAATTCACCCCTCCACTTT
>TRBJ1-1|TRBV4-1|14|-|-
CASKPTGLATEAFF
TGCGCCAGCAAACCTACAGGGTTGGCCACTGAAGCTTTCTTT
>TRBJ2-7|TRBV6-1|14|TRBD2|-
CASKTTSGSYEQYF
TGTGCCAGCAAAACGACTAGCGGTTCTTACGAGCAGTACTTC
>TRBJ2-7|TRBV30|12|-|-
CAWSIGSYEQYF
TGTGCCTGGAGCATCGGGTCCTACGAGCAGTACTTC
>TRBJ1-1|TRBV30|14|-|few
CAWRRGGRDTEAFF
TGTGCCTGGAGGAGGGGGGGCCGGGACACTGAAGCTTTCTTT
>TRBJ1-5|TRBV2|14|TRBD1|-
CASSATGIREPQHF
TGTGCCAGCAGCGCGACAGGGATCAGAGAGCCCCAGCATTTT
>TRBJ2-4|TRBV6-4|14|-|once
CASSEWQGSTIQYF
TGTGCCAGCAGTGAATGGCAGGGATCTACCATTCAGTACTTC
>TRBJ2-7|TRBV7-9|14|-|-
CASSLGGVPYEQYF
TGTGCCAGCAGCTTAGGAGGGGTCCCCTACGAGCAGTACTTC
>TRBJ2-2|TRBV19|15|TRBD1|-
CASSMSGTATGELFF
TGTGCCAGTAGTATGTCGGGGACAGCGACCGGGGAGCTGTTTTTT
>TRBJ1-5|TRBV15|16|TRBD1|-
CATSRGQGLGNQPQHF
TGTGCCACCAGCAGAGGACAGGGGTTGGGCAATCAGCCCCAGCATTTT
>TRBJ2-2|TRBV18|16|-|-
CASSPYFAGGTGELFF
TGTGCCAGCTCACCGTATTTCGCGGGTGGCACCGGGGAGCTGTTTTTT
>TRBJ2-7|TRBV10-3|16|-|-
CAISESTGSGGYEQYF
TGTGCCATCAGTGAGTCGACCGGCTCCGGGGGCTACGAGCAGTACTTC
>TRBJ1-3|TRBV19|13|TRBD1|-
CASSRGNGNTIYF
TGTGCCAGTAGCAGGGGGAACGGAAACACCATATATTTT
>TRBJ1-2|TRBV4-1|15|-|-
CASSPNPAANYGYTF
TGCGCCAGCAGCCCTAACCCGGCAGCTAACTATGGCTACACCTTC
>TRBJ1-6|TRBV2|15|TRBD1|-
CASSETGNSNSPLHF
TGTGCCAGCAGTGAGACAGGGAATAGTAATTCACCCCTCCACTTT
>TRBJ1-1|TRBV5-4|11|-|-
CASSNDGEAFF
TGTGCCAGCAGCAACGACGGGGAAGCTTTCTTT
>TRBJ2-5|TRBV19|15|-|-
CASSGSGAYQETQYF
TGTGCCAGTAGTGGGTCAGGAGCCTACCAAGAGACCCAGTACTTC
>TRBJ2-7|TRBV7-9|15|TRBD1|-
CASSIGTGVRYEQYF
TGTGCCAGCAGCATAGGGACAGGGGTTCGCTACGAGCAGTACTTC
>TRBJ1-2|TRBV5-1|14|-|-
CASSFGGSGNGYTF
TGCGCCAGCAGCTTTGGGGGGAGCGGTAATGGCTACACCTTC
>TRBJ2-7|TRBV6-1|12|-|-
CASSSQVGEQYF
TGTGCCAGCAGCTCCCAGGTCGGCGAGCAGTACTTC
>TRBJ1-2|TRBV21-1|12|-|once
CASSPAARGYTF
TGTGCCAGCAGTCCAGCGGCCCGCGGCTACACCTTC
>TRBJ1-5|TRBV5-8|13|-|few
CASSRSNNQPQHF
TGTGCCAGCAGCCGCTCCAACAATCAGCCCCAGCATTTT
>TRBJ1-4|TRBV2|14|-|-
CASGPRGMGEKLFF
TGTGCCAGCGGACCGAGGGGGATGGGTGAAAAACTGTTTTTT
>TRBJ1-6|TRBV6-5|12|-|-
CASSSTGYHLHF
TGTGCCAGCAGTTCCACAGGGTATCACCTCCACTTT
>TRBJ2-7|TRBV18|14|-|-
CASSPSTGSYEQYF
TGTGCCAGCTCACCATCGACAGGCTCCTACGAGCAGTACTTC
>TRBJ2-1|TRBV11-2|17|TRBD2|-
CASSLDGRLAEYNEQFF
TGTGCCAGCAGCTTAGACGGTCGGCTAGCGGAGTACAATGAGCAGTTCTTC
>TRBJ2-1|TRBV5-6|16|-|-
CASSAWRGRGYNEQFF
TGTGCCAGCAGTGCTTGGAGAGGGAGGGGGTACAATGAGCAGTTCTTC
>TRBJ2-5|TRBV4-2|15|TRBD2|-
CASSQEQTSRETQYF
TGTGCCAGCAGCCAGGAGCAGACTAGCCGAGAGACCCAGTACTTC
>TRBJ2-7|TRBV4-1|13|-|once
CASSQGVRYEQYF
TGCGCCAGCAGCCAAGGTGTTCGGTACGAGCAGTACTTC
>TRBJ2-3|TRBV28|15|-|-
CASSFAQLGTDTQYF
TGTGCCAGCAGTTTCGCACAGCTCGGCACAGATACGCAGTATTTT
>TRBJ2-3|TRBV10-2|15|-|-
CASRTPGTSTDTQYF
TGCGCCAGCAGAACCCCCGGGACTAGCACAGATACGCAGTATTTT
>TRBJ2-2|TRBV30|12|-|-
CAWNANTGELFF
TGTGCCTGGAACGCGAACACCGGGGAGCTGTTTTTT
>TRBJ2-7|TRBV6-5|12|-|-
CASSSYEHEQYF
TGTGCCAGCAGTTCCTATGAGCACGAGCAGTACTTC
>TRBJ1-4|TRBV19|12|-|-
CASSPRARVLFF
TGTGCCAGTAGCCCCCGGGCCCGGGTCCTGTTTTTT
>TRBJ2-5|TRBV4-1|16|TRBD2|-
CASSQYYSGSEETQYF
TGCGCCAGCAGCCAATATTATAGCGGGAGCGAAGAGACCCAGTACTTC
>TRBJ2-7|TRBV19|14|-|-
CASRAAWGVYEQYF
TGTGCCAGTCGAGCGGCTTGGGGGGTGTACGAGCAGTACTTC
>TRBJ2-5|TRBV9|15|TRBD1|-
CASSNPGTGGQTQYF
TGTGCCAGCAGCAATCCCGGGACAGGGGGTCAGACCCAGTACTTC
>TRBJ2-3|TRBV7-9|17|-|-
CASSWRAGATSTDTQYF
TGTGCCAGCAGCTGGAGGGCGGGGGCAACTAGCACAGATACGCAGTATTTT
>TRBJ1-2|TRBV6-1|14|TRBD1|-
CASSVTGTGYGYTF
TGTGCCAGCAGTGTAACCGGGACAGGATATGGCTACACCTTC
>TRBJ2-4|TRBV28|17|TRBD1|-
CASSLSRDRGRKNIQYF
TGTGCCAGCAGTTTGAGCCGGGACAGGGGGCGAAAAAACATTCAGTACTTC